One and the same sample provided the 10 T cell receptor beta chains below, sequenced in a study of T cell repertoires in cytomegalovirus infection. From the reads, TCRdb called clonotypes with MiXCR, one entry per CDR3 protein. The table lists 640,000 or so distinct CDR3 sequences, approximately 33% of them singletons, with over 15% in the top ten. Their antigens remain unidentified. Here the sequenced sample was cultured PBMCs, taken from culture after CMV antigen stimulation. The receptors were sampled from a human donor in good health (CMV status not recorded). Some clones in this sample may be carry-over from other donors' samples.

This clonotype occurred a few times. Germline is not matched at one junction end, which may reflect a read error. The rearrangement links TRBV20-1 to TRBJ1-5; possibly TRBD1 for D (5 bases). From germline, CDR1 is DFQATT and CDR2 SNEGSKA (reference sequence). The CDR3 sequence is 15 residues long. The CDR3 region is CSATSPDGTDQPQHF. The CDR3 region has the DNA TGCAGTGCTACCTCCCCAGACGGGACGGATCAACCCCAGCATTTT.

The chain employs TRBV10-3 and TRBJ2-5, with TRBD1 identical over 7 bases. Losses at the gene ends were 2 bases for V and 1 base for J; bases not matched to a gene: 4. The germline V gene has CDR1 ENHRY and CDR2 SYGVKD. The CDR3 covers 15 residues. The CDR3: CAISEGSGGQETQYF. The CDR3, as DNA: TGTGCCATCAGTGAGGGGTCAGGGGGCCAAGAGACCCAGTACTTC.

Comments on this clonotype: One end of the junction varies from germline; a read error may be responsible. The chain joins TRBV5-3 to TRBJ2-1; a weak D match, TRBD2 (8 bases). TRBV5-3 is classed as an ORF, of uncertain function. CDR3 length: 15 amino acids. For the CDR3, the DNA is TGTGCCAGCAGCTTGGTTAGCGGGACAGACAATGAGCAGTTCTTC. Protein: CASSLVSGTDNEQFF.

CDR3 sequence reads: CASSRRDLDTEAFF. CDR3 DNA: TGTGCCAGCAGCCGGAGGGACCTCGACACTGAAGCTTTCTTT. This chain connects TRBV4-2 to TRBJ1-1; maybe TRBD1 (5 bases). CDR1 is LGHNA and CDR2 is YNFKEQ in the germline V gene. The CDR3 runs to 14 residues. Trimming removed 4 bases at V and 3 bases at J, with 12 bases between.

The chain is built from TRBV11-2 and TRBJ2-7; 9 nucleotides line up with TRBD2. The CDR3 has 14 amino acids. Germline V gives CDR1 SGHAT, CDR2 FQNNGV. The trim removed 4 bases at V and 3 bases at J, leaving 4 bases unmatched. Written as DNA, the CDR3 is TGTGCCAGCAGCTCATGGCGGGAGGGCTACGAGCAGTACTTC. The encoded protein is CASSSWREGYEQYF.

This clonotype was detected many times. The chain combines TRBV7-8 with TRBJ1-6; the D is unclear. Germline V gene data show CDR1 as SGHVS and CDR2 as FQNEAQ. Trimming pared 1 base from V and 4 bases from J, leaving 5 bases between. This CDR3 is 14 amino acids long. Here the CDR3 DNA reads TGTGCCAGCAGCTTAGAAGTATATAATTCACCCCTCCACTTT. This codes for CASSLEVYNSPLHF.

V is TRBV6-5 and J is TRBJ2-5, with D uncertain. Trimming took off 5 bases at V and 6 bases at J, with 13 bases between the two ends. Germline V gives CDR1 MNHEY, CDR2 SVGAGI. The CDR3 spans 13 residues. For the CDR3, the DNA is TGTGCCAGCAGTCCCAACCTGGGGAAGACCCAGTACTTC. Translated: CASSPNLGKTQYF.

This clonotype was seen ten or more times. This sequence joins TRBV7-2 and TRBJ2-3; 7 nucleotides line up with TRBD1. The CDR3 length is 17 residues. Trimming removed 2 bases from V and 2 bases from J; junction bases left unmatched: 10. From germline, CDR1 is SGHTA and CDR2 FQGNSA. The CDR3 loop is CASSLPFDRVPTDTQYF. As DNA, the CDR3 is TGTGCCAGCAGCTTACCCTTTGACAGGGTCCCCACAGATACGCAGTATTTT.

This clonotype came up a few times. The rearrangement uses TRBV2 and TRBJ2-3; D is ambiguous. The V end was cut by 4 bases, the J end by 2 bases, with 13 bases between. The germline V gene has CDR1 SNHLY and CDR2 FYNNEI. This CDR3 has 15 amino acids. The CDR3 loop is CASSGPNSLTDTQYF. The CDR3 DNA follows: TGTGCCAGCAGTGGCCCAAATTCCCTCACAGATACGCAGTATTTT.

This sequence joins TRBV5-6 and TRBJ2-5; D is unresolved. V was shortened by 4 bases and J by 4 bases, with 17 bases between the two germline ends. Germline CDR1 SGHDT, CDR2 YYEEEE. The CDR3 consists of 15 residues. The CDR3 is CASSRSRIPRETQYF. DNA for the CDR3: TGTGCCAGCAGCCGGTCAAGAATCCCTAGAGAGACCCAGTACTTC.